This TCR beta chain stems from a study of cytomegalovirus exposure and HLA in healthy donors. Overall study context: An early data release held some 89 million unique TCRs from HLA-typed donors. Study results and caveats: When a later analysis compared HLA-associated TCR beta chains with equally common others, the HLA-associated chains turned out to be more clonally expanded and to have lower generation probabilities.

PCR primers comprised 60 Vbeta and 13 Jbeta primers. In the authors' methods: Among the unique TCR beta chains that a later analysis counted, about 79 million in all, 10 million to 11 million were shared. Generated by immunoSEQ multiplex PCR, the TCRdb table keeps only in-frame clones and is missing some. The V and J calls and clone size were taken over from that table, and D and trimming were inferred from the DNA. Among about 170,000 clones listed, roughly 84% were seen once. This clone was found a few times. Its antigen is still unknown. This CDR3 contains 15 residues. V lost 4 bases, J lost 7 bases, and 6 bases stayed unmatched. The germline CDR1 and CDR2 sequences are MDHEN and SYDVKM.

The sequence was collected from a male donor in good health and CMV-seronegative. This rearrangement joins TRBV28 to TRBJ1-4, with 10 bases aligning to TRBD1. Sample: PBMCs. Here the CDR3 reads CASSSLTGGFEKLFF. In nucleotides, the CDR3 is TGTGCCAGCAGTTCCTTGACAGGGGGCTTTGAAAAACTGTTTTTT. Combining the CDR3 with reference TRBV28 and TRBJ1-4 gives the whole variable domain DVKVTQSSRYLVKRTGEKVFLECVQDMDHENMFWYRQDPGLGLRLIYFSYDVKMKEKGDIPEGYSVSREKKERFSLILESASTNQTSMYLCASSSLTGGFEKLFFGSGTQLSVL.